This T cell receptor beta chain was observed in a study of shared clonotypes between healthy human individuals. All participating donors were Caucasian adults from Nashville, Tennessee. Germline V lookup: CDR1 MNHEY, CDR2 SVGAGI. The CDR3 loop spans 12 amino acids. The V gene lost 7 bases and the J gene lost 2 bases, with 6 bases spanning the gap. The method was immunoSEQ multiplex PCR; TCRdb's version includes in-frame clones alone and lacks a portion of them. The table includes millions of clones, around nine tenths detected once. The V call is TRBV6-5, the J call TRBJ2-1; D is ambiguous. The sample comprised naive CD4+ T cells sorted from blood. Specified subset: CD45RA+ positively selected. The sequence derives from a man aged 18-30 years in good health. The CDR3 is CASNSPYNEQFF. In nucleotides, the CDR3 is TGTGCCAGCAATTCGCCCTACAATGAGCAGTTCTTC.